One and the same sample provided the 15 T cell receptor beta chains below, sequenced in a study of cytomegalovirus exposure and HLA in healthy donors. PCR was performed using 60 Vbeta and 13 Jbeta primers. Profiled with immunoSEQ multiplex PCR; TCRdb holds only in-frame clones, not every one. The sample holds around 120,000 clones, 63% seen once. Sequenced input: PBMCs. The receptors come from a man aged 40-55 years in good health and CMV-seropositive.

The chain is built from TRBV10-2 and TRBJ1-2, with D maybe TRBD1 (6 bases). Trimming shortened V by 4 bases and J by 4 bases, and 13 bases separated the two germline ends. The CDR3 extends over 14 amino acids. Germline CDR1 reads WSHSY; CDR2 reads SAAADI. For the CDR3, the DNA is TGCGCCAGCAGTGGACAGGCGGCCCTCTATGGCTACACCTTC. This translates into CASSGQAALYGYTF.

This chain uses TRBV7-2 with TRBJ2-7, with D perhaps TRBD2 (6 bases). Germline assignment: CDR1 SGHTA and CDR2 FQGNSA. The CDR3 runs to 16 residues. The germline V and J ends were trimmed by 0 bases and 0 bases, with 12 bases remaining between them. CDR3 sequence: CASSLAAAGSSYEQYF. The CDR3 nucleotides are TGTGCCAGCAGCTTAGCGGCGGCGGGGAGCTCCTACGAGCAGTACTTC.

Details on this clone: Relative to the germline gene, one junction end is altered; a read error may explain this. The V gene is TRBV7-7, the J gene TRBJ2-7; the D is unclear. Germline-derived CDR1 and CDR2 are SSHAT and FNYEAQ (reference sequence). The CDR3 sequence is 13 residues long. The DNA of the CDR3 is TGTGCTAGCAGCTTAATGGGCCGCAGGGAGCAGTACTTC. Translation: CASSLMGRREQYF.

The chain joins TRBV4-1 to TRBJ1-5, with TRBD1 as a possible D gene (5 bases). The germline V gene has CDR1 MGHRA and CDR2 YSYEKL. Trimming pared 0 bases from V and 2 bases from J, leaving 11 bases between. This CDR3 is built from 16 residues. Here the CDR3 DNA reads TGCGCCAGCAGCCAAGATGGGGGGTACCGCAATCAGCCCCAGCATTTT. The encoded protein is CASSQDGGYRNQPQHF.

This clone was observed a handful of times. The rearrangement links TRBV30 to TRBJ1-5; D uncertain. V shed 2 bases and J shed 4 bases, with 9 bases lying between them. Germline CDR1 is GTSNPN and CDR2 is SVGIG (reference sequence). The CDR3 is 13 amino acids. CDR3 DNA sequence: TGTGCCTGGAGTAAAAGGGAGAATCAGCCCCAGCATTTT. Residues: CAWSKRENQPQHF.

This clone was detected only a few times. This CDR3 reads CASSIPGQGETQYF. The DNA for the CDR3 is TGTGCCAGTAGTATTCCGGGACAGGGAGAGACCCAGTACTTC. This rearrangement joins TRBV19 to TRBJ2-5; 9 positions agree with TRBD1. With 3 bases clipped from V and 4 bases from J, the junction kept 3 bases outside the gene matches. The germline CDR1 and CDR2 sequences are LNHDA and SQIVND (reference sequence). There are 14 residues in the CDR3.

This clone has a handful of counts. The chain links TRBV6-1 to TRBJ2-7; 11 bases are shared with TRBD1. CDR1 and CDR2 from the germline V gene are MNHNS and SASEGT. J lost 4 bases, V lost 7 bases, and 6 bases had no gene match. CDR3 length equals 14 residues. In DNA form, the CDR3 reads TGTGCCAGCATCCGGGACAGGGGGACATACGAGCAGTACTTC. Residues: CASIRDRGTYEQYF.

The J gene is TRBJ1-6, the V gene TRBV30; D is ambiguous. The germline gives CDR1 GTSNPN, CDR2 SVGIG (reference sequence). The length of the CDR3 is 13 residues. The V end was cut by 4 bases, the J end by 4 bases, with 8 bases between. CDR3 protein: CAWNQQYNSPLHF. CDR3 nucleotides: TGTGCCTGGAACCAACAGTATAATTCACCCCTCCACTTT.

V usage is TRBV5-6 and J usage is TRBJ2-1, with 11 bases that match TRBD2. With 4 bases clipped from V and 4 bases from J, the junction kept 10 bases outside the gene matches. In germline, CDR1 is SGHDT, CDR2 YYEEEE. The CDR3 is 17 amino acids. The CDR3 sequence: CASSPIPGTSGYNEQFF. In DNA form, the CDR3 reads TGTGCCAGCAGCCCCATCCCCGGGACTAGCGGATACAATGAGCAGTTCTTC.

V gene TRBV25-1 combines with J gene TRBJ2-1, with 8 bases matching TRBD2. The ends lost 2 bases at V and 7 bases at J; junction bases unmatched: 10. This CDR3 contains 16 residues. The germline V gene encodes CDR1 MGHDK and CDR2 SYGVNS. Written as DNA, the CDR3 is TGTGCCAGCAGTGAAGCGGGGGGCCCGAAGGTGAATGAGCAGTTCTTC. Amino acids: CASSEAGGPKVNEQFF.

V gene TRBV5-6 combines with J gene TRBJ2-1; perhaps TRBD2 as D (6 bases). The V gene lost 0 bases and the J gene lost 6 bases, with 19 bases spanning the gap. This CDR3 has 17 amino acids. Germline assignment: CDR1 SGHDT and CDR2 YYEEEE. The CDR3 loop is CASSLVNSGVRANEQFF. The CDR3, as DNA: TGTGCCAGCAGCTTGGTTAACTCGGGGGTGAGGGCCAATGAGCAGTTCTTC.

This chain connects TRBV7-2 to TRBJ1-6; tentatively, D is TRBD1 (5 bases). CDR1 is SGHTA and CDR2 is FQGNSA in the germline V gene. V dropped 0 bases and J dropped 11 bases, with 11 bases sitting between them. The CDR3 spans 14 residues. The CDR3 DNA reads TGTGCCAGCAGCTTAGCTATGCAGGACACACCCCTCCACTTT. This gives the protein CASSLAMQDTPLHF.

This chain joins TRBV7-8 and TRBJ2-3; 7 bases line up with TRBD2. Trimming at V came to 4 bases and at J to 4 bases, leaving 5 bases not matched to a gene. The germline CDR1 and CDR2 sequences are SGHVS and FQNEAQ. The CDR3 sequence is 14 residues long. DNA of the CDR3: TGTGCCAGCAGCTCCCAAGCGGGGTCAGATACGCAGTATTTT. Residues: CASSSQAGSDTQYF.

This clone was detected only a few times. The rearrangement joins TRBV7-9 to TRBJ1-1; 7 bases map to TRBD1. This CDR3 is 16 amino acids long. Germline V CDR1 and CDR2: SEHNR, FQNEAQ (reference sequence). Trimming at V came to 5 bases and at J to 5 bases, leaving 14 bases not matched to a gene. The CDR3 DNA reads TGTGCCAGCAGCCATAGGGGTAGGGGGCGAGGGACTGAAGCTTTCTTT. Its protein is CASSHRGRGRGTEAFF.

This clone appeared once. The V call is TRBV6-5, the J call TRBJ2-7; TRBD2 aligns across 9 bases. The CDR3 is 13 amino acids. J was trimmed by 7 bases and V by 11 bases; bases with no gene match: 12. Germline V gene lookup returns CDR1 MNHEY and CDR2 SVGAGI. The CDR3 sequence is CAAGVAGDGEQYF. The DNA for the CDR3 is TGTGCCGCGGGGGTAGCGGGAGATGGAGAGCAGTACTTC.